This T cell receptor beta chain stems from a study of blood T cell repertoires in COVID-19. About the study: Sites across the United States, Italy and Spain contributed samples from acute and convalescent COVID-19. Sources were T cells, B-cell-depleted T cells, or PBMCs; the material itself was cDNA or gDNA.

Original processing methods: Scientists estimated how many nucleated cells there were by amplifying reference gene primers. Assay used: immunoSEQ multiplex PCR; TCRdb lists only in-frame clones, some missing. That table is the source of V, J and clone size, and D and trimming were worked out from the DNA. The table lists about 240,000 clones, roughly 90% of them singletons, with roughly 10% in the top ten. This CDR3 spans 15 amino acids. The V end was cut by 3 bases, the J end by 0 bases, with 12 bases between. CDR1 and CDR2 (germline): MDHEN, SYDVKM. Among Cohort 3 donors, those recovered had two negative PCRs, clearance, or symptom resolution.

The chain carries TRBV28 and TRBJ2-7; perhaps TRBD2 as D (6 bases). The TCR comes from a man aged 35-49 years who had recovered from COVID-19. Material: PBMCs or T cells enriched from blood (not recorded which). The DNA for the CDR3 is TGTGCCAGCAGTTTGGGGCGGGACCTCTCCTACGAGCAGTACTTC. Residues: CASSLGRDLSYEQYF.